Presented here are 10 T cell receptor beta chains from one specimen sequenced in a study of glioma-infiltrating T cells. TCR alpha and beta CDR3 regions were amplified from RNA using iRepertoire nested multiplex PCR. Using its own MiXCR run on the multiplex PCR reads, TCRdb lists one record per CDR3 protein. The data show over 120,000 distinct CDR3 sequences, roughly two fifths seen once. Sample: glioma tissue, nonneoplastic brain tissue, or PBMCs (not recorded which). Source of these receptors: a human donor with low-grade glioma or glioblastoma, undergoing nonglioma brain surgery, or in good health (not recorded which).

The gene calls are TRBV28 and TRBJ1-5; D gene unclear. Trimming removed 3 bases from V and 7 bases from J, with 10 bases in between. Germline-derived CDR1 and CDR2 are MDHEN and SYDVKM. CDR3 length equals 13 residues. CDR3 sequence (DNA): TGTGCCAGCAGTTTTGGGGAAGGGCAGCCCCAGCATTTT. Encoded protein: CASSFGEGQPQHF. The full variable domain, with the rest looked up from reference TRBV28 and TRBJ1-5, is DVKVTQSSRYLVKRTGEKVFLECVQDMDHENMFWYRQDPGLGLRLIYFSYDVKMKEKGDIPEGYSVSREKKERFSLILESASTNQTSMYLCASSFGEGQPQHFGDGTRLSIL.

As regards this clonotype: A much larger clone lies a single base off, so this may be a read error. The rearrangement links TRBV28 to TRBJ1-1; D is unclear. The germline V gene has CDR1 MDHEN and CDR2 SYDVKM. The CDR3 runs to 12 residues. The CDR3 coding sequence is TGTGCCAGCAGTTCCAGACTCACTGAAGCTTTGTTT. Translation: CASSSRLTEALF.

CDR3 nucleotide sequence: TGTGCCAGCAGCTTGGACACGGGGGAGCAGTACTTC. Residues: CASSLDTGEQYF. The rearrangement uses TRBV6-2 or TRBV6-3 and TRBJ2-7, with D tentatively TRBD1 or TRBD2 (5 bases each). Per germline, CDR1 MNHEY and CDR2 SVGEGT. The CDR3 loop spans 12 amino acids. With 6 bases removed from V and 7 bases from J, the gap between germline ends came to 13 bases.

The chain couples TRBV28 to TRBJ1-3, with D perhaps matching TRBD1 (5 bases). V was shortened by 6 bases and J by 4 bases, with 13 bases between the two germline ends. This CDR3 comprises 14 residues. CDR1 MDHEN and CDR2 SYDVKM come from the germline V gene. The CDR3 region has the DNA TGTGCCAGCAGACGAGGGGACTTCGGAAACACCATATATTTT. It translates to CASRRGDFGNTIYF.

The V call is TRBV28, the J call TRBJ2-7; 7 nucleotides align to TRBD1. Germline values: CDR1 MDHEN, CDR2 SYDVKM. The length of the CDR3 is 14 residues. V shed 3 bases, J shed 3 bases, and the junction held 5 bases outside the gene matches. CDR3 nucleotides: TGTGCCAGCAGTTTTGACAGGGTCCTCTACGAGCAGTACTTC. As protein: CASSFDRVLYEQYF. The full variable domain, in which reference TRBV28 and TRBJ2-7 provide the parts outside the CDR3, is DVKVTQSSRYLVKRTGEKVFLECVQDMDHENMFWYRQDPGLGLRLIYFSYDVKMKEKGDIPEGYSVSREKKERFSLILESASTNQTSMYLCASSFDRVLYEQYFGPGTRLTVT.

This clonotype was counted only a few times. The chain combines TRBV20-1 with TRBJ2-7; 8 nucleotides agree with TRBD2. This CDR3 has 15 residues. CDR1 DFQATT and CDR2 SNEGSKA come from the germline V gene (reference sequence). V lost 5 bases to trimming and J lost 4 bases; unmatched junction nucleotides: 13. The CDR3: CSAHPPTGGPYEQYF. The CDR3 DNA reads TGCAGTGCTCACCCCCCCACGGGAGGGCCTTACGAGCAGTACTTC.

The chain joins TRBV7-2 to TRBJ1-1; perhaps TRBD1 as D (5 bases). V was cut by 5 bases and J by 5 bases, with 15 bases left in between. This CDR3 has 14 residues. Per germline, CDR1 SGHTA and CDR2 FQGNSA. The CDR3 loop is CASSPGGARTEAFF. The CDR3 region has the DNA TGTGCCAGCAGCCCTGGGGGTGCGCGGACTGAAGCTTTCTTT.

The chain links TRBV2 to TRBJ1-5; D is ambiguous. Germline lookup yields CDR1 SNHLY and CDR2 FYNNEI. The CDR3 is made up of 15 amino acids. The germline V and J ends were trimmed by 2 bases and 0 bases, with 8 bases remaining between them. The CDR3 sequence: CASSELENSNQPQHF. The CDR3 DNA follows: TGTGCCAGCAGTGAATTAGAGAATAGCAATCAGCCCCAGCATTTT.

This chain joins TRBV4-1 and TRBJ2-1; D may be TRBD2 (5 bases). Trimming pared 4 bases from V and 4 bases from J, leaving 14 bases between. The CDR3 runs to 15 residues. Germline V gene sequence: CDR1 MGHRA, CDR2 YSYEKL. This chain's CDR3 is CASSRQLSGYNEQFF. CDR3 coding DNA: TGCGCCAGCAGCCGCCAGCTGAGCGGATACAATGAGCAGTTCTTC.

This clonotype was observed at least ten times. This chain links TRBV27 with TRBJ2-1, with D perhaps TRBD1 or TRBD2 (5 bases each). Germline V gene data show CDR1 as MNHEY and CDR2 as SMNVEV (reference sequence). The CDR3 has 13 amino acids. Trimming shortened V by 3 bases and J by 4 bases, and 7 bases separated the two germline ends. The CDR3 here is CASSFEGYNEQFF. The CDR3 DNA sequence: TGTGCCAGCAGTTTTGAGGGGTACAATGAGCAGTTCTTC.